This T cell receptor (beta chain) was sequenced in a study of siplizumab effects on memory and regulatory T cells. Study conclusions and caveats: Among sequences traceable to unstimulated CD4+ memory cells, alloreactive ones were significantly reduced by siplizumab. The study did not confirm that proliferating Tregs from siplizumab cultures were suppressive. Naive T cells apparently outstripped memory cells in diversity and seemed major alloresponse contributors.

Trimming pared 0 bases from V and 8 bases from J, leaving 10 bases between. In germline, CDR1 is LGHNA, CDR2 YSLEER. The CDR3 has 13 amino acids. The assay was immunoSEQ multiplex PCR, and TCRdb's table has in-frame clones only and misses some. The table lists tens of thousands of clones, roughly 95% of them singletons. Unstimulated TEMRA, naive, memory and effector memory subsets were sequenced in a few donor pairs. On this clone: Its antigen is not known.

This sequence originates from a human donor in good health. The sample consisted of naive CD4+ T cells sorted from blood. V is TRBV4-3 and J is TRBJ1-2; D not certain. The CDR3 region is CASSQELDGGYTF. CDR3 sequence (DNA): TGCGCCAGCAGCCAAGAGCTTGATGGGGGCTACACCTTC.